This T cell receptor (beta chain) was recorded in a study of T cell responses to AZD1222 COVID-19 vaccine. TCRdb's copy holds only in-frame clones and misses some; the assay was immunoSEQ multiplex PCR. The sample has more than 100,000 clones; 75% to 95% are singletons. Germline assignment: CDR1 MNHEY and CDR2 SVGEGT. CDR3 length: 18 residues. V lost 2 bases, J lost 2 bases, and 21 bases lay in between. This clone was observed a single time. V and J are TRBV6-2 or TRBV6-3 and TRBJ2-5; weak D call: TRBD1 (5 bases). Source: peripheral blood, taken 28 days after the second AZD1222 dose. The source is an adult who received the AZD1222 COVID-19 vaccine. In DNA form, the CDR3 reads TGTGCCAGCAGTTACGGCACGCAGACAGAGTGGGCTCAAGAGACCCAGTACTTC. Its translation is CASSYGTQTEWAQETQYF.